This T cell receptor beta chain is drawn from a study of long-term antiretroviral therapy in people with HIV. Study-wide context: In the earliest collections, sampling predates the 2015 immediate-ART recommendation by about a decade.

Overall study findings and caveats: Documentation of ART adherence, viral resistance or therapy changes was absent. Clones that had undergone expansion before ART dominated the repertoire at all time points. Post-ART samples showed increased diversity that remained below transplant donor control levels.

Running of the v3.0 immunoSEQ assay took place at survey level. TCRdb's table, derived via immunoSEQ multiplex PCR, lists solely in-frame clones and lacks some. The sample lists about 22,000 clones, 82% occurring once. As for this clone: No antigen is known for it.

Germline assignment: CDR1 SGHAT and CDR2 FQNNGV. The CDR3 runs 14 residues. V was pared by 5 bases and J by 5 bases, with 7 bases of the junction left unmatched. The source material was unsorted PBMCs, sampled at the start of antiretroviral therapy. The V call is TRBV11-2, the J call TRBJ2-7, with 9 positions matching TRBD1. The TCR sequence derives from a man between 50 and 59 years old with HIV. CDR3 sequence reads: CASSIGTGTNEQYF. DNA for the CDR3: TGTGCCAGCAGCATCGGGACAGGGACCAACGAGCAGTACTTC.